Reported below is one TCR beta chain. What it binds is not known. Time point specified: recipient sample about 28 days before transplant, after cytoreduction. Sequenced by immunoSEQ multiplex PCR; TCRdb stores in-frame clones only, minus some. Here the sample spans some 76,000 clones, 90% to 97% being singletons. This specimen belongs to a study of T cell clonotyping in hematopoietic cell transplantation. Study results and caveats: Few recipient clonotypes overlapped donors; over 97% were de novo at given depth.

With 4 bases clipped from V and 6 bases from J, the junction kept 4 bases outside the gene matches. This CDR3 region has 13 residues. In germline, CDR1 is SGHRS, CDR2 YFSETQ. This chain joins TRBV5-1 and TRBJ1-2; 9 bases agree with TRBD1. This clonotype originated in a woman aged 45-60 years with acute myeloid leukemia. Some clones in this sample may be carry-over from other donors' samples. Sample: peripheral blood mononuclear cells, taken before stem cell transplant. The DNA of the CDR3 is TGCGCCAGCAGCCCCTGGGACAGGGATGGCTACACCTTC. Translation gives CASSPWDRDGYTF.